A selection of T cell receptor beta chains follows, all from one sample in a study of blood T cell repertoires in COVID-19. Method: immunoSEQ multiplex PCR; TCRdb's copy keeps in-frame clones and lacks some. This table holds 110,000 to 150,000 clones, 65% to 85% found once. Sequencing was carried out using peripheral blood. The receptors were sampled from an older woman with acute or convalescent COVID-19. The CDR3 runs from the conserved cysteine through the conserved F or W. A D gene is named only where the DNA matches it firmly. Clone sizes are given selectively: once, few, many, or a class where the clone is expanded.

abundance,j_gene,v_gene,d_gene,CDR3aa,CDR3nt
few,TRBJ2-1,TRBV27,TRBD1,CASSLSGTGGIGRSLNEQFF,TGTGCCAGCAGTTTATCGGGGACAGGGGGCATCGGGAGGTCCCTCAATGAGCAGTTCTTC
NA,TRBJ1-2,TRBV24-1,NA,CATSDTGFDYGYTF,TGTGCCACCAGTGATACAGGGTTCGACTATGGCTACACCTTC
NA,TRBJ2-7,TRBV5-1,TRBD1,CASSLEATGVSGDEQYF,TGCGCCAGCAGCTTGGAGGCGACAGGGGTTAGTGGCGACGAGCAGTACTTC
NA,TRBJ2-7,TRBV18,NA,CASSPRESYEQYF,TGTGCCAGCTCACCACGAGAAAGTTACGAGCAGTACTTC
NA,TRBJ2-7,TRBV9,NA,CASSVGGGPLYEQYF,TGTGCCAGCAGCGTAGGTGGGGGCCCGCTGTACGAGCAGTACTTC
NA,TRBJ2-7,TRBV2,NA,CASRTHGASYEQYF,TGTGCCAGCAGAACACATGGAGCCTCCTACGAGCAGTACTTC
NA,TRBJ1-2,TRBV19,TRBD1,CASSLHGQGIVYGYTF,TGTGCCAGTAGTCTTCACGGACAGGGAATCGTATACGGCTACACCTTC
NA,TRBJ1-2,TRBV28,TRBD1,CASSSSTYQGEIGYTF,TGTGCCAGCAGTTCGTCAACCTACCAGGGGGAAATCGGCTACACCTTC
NA,TRBJ2-7,TRBV28,NA,CASSLGLAYSYEQYF,TGTGCCAGCAGTTTGGGGCTAGCGTACTCCTACGAGCAGTACTTC
NA,TRBJ1-1,TRBV15,NA,CATSLLTENTEAFF,TGTGCCACCAGCCTCTTGACAGAGAACACTGAAGCTTTCTTT
NA,TRBJ2-1,TRBV5-4,TRBD2,CASSPSGTRLYNEQFF,TGTGCCAGCAGCCCGTCCGGGACTAGACTTTACAATGAGCAGTTCTTC